This TCR beta chain comes out of a study of T-cell memory formation after mild COVID-19 (dated by TCRdb to the early 2020s). Context from the whole study: TCR sequence clusters from the two donors were found to be largely donor specific. In two donors, T-cell clones that expanded and contracted after mild COVID-19 were followed by sequencing TCRalpha and TCRbeta repertoires longitudinally. The cohort comprised two young, previously healthy adult volunteers, one female and one male.

As regards this clonotype: Its cognate antigen has yet to be identified. One base away there is no much larger clone; base qualities are not given.

Sequences LGHNA (CDR1) and YSLEER (CDR2) are obtained from the germline V gene. The CDR3, from cysteine to phenylalanine, totals 16 residues. Of the read, only the CDR3 DNA is kept; its 48 bases are in frame from base 1. The junction carries 16 bases between V and J, which are trimmed by 4 bases and 4 bases respectively. Ficoll-Paque density gradient centrifugation was the method used to isolate PBMCs. The instrument was an Illumina NovaSeq 6000. TCRalpha and TCRbeta cDNA libraries were built by 5'RACE with constant-segment primers, adding sample barcodes and unique molecular identifiers. RNA was extracted from every sample with Trizol reagent. Libraries were amplified in two PCR steps, with a second sample barcode and Illumina TruSeq adapters added in the second step. Libraries were sequenced on an Illumina NovaSeq with 2 x 150 bp paired-end reads. In the paper's pipeline: Reads were demultiplexed and collapsed into UMI-guided consensus sequences with migec v1.2.7. Using mixcr v2.1.11, UMI consensuses were aligned to TRA and TRB V and J templates and then assembled into clonotypes. Clonotypes were classified as expanded or contracted when called significant by both edgeR and NoisET, with noise models trained on biological replicates. For edgeR calls, the cutoffs were a false discovery rate-adjusted p below 0.01 and a log2 fold-change threshold of 1. As an exploratory analysis of dynamics, max-normalized trajectories of the 1000 most abundant clonotypes were examined with PCA combined with hierarchical clustering. Separately sequenced CD4+ and CD8+ repertoires were used to assign the CD4 or CD8 phenotype of responding clones. TCRdb redid the processing of the public reads, applying fastp at Q25 and MiXCR, and retained in-frame beta chains. Merged by CDR3 protein, the rows form single entries marked with the most common genes and DNA. The V and J calls come from TCRdb's annotation, not from the publication. The sample table lists roughly 130,000 distinct CDR3 sequences, 15% to 20% of them with a count of one. The ten top clones hold 5% to 5.5% of the sample.

The study at large found these results: Some responding clones were found in pre-infection memory, which suggests that pre-existing cross-reactive memory T cells took part in the SARS-CoV-2 response. SARS-CoV-2 specificity of the second-wave clones peaking on day 37 was not confirmed. From day 15 to 85, contracting clones showed balanced CD4/CD8 phenotypes, whereas a second wave of clones that expanded from day 15 to 37 leaned towards CD4+. Only two mild cases were covered by the study, and larger cohorts that include severe cases with pre-infection samples were considered necessary. Contracting CD4+ clones appeared mostly in the CM and EM memory subsets, whereas CD8+ clones were enriched in EMRA.

The receptor was derived from a man younger than 35 who had mild COVID-19 (a few samples of this study predate the infection). The sample titles of this study are shuffled in the database, so cell type and time point are left out; the donor was told from shared clones. This receptor chain uses TRBV4-3 and TRBJ1-4; possibly the D gene is TRBD1, per 6 matching bases. Sequencing was carried out using PBMCs or a T cell subset sorted from them (not recorded which). The bases are TGCGCCAGCAGCCCAGGGGATCGCGGGTATAATGAAAAACTGTTTTTT. This sequence encodes CASSPGDRGYNEKLFF.